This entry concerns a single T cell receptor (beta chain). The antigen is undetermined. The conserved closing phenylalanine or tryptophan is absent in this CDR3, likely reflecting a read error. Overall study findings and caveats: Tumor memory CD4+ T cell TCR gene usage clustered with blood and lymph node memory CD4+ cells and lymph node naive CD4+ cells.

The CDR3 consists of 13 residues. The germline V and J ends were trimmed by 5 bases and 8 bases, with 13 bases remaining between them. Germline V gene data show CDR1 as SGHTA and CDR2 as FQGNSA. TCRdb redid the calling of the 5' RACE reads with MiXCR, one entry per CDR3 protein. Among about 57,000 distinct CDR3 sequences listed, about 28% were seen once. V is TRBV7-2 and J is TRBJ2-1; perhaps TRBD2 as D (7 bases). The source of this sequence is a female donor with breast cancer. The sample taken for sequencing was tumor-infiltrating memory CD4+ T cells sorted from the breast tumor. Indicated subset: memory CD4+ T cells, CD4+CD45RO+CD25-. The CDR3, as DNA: TGTGCCAGCAGCGGGGGGGCCGGGGATGAGCAGTTCTGC. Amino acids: CASSGGAGDEQFC.